This TCR beta chain comes out of a study of vaccination and CD4 T cells after COVID-19. Sequencing of DNA taken from cultured CD4+ T cells relied on the Oncomine TCR Beta short-read assay. MiXCR, run by TCRdb on the PCR reads, gives a single entry per CDR3 protein. The repertoire holds 15,000 to 25,000 distinct CDR3 sequences, with around 42% as singletons. The treatment here: approximately nine-day PBMC culture with coronavirus spike peptide pools or control peptides (ViraFEST assay). The CDR3 length is 20 residues. Germline V gives CDR1 SGHVS, CDR2 FQNEAQ. The germline V and J ends were trimmed by 6 bases and 0 bases, with 24 bases remaining between them. Comments on this clonotype: The antigen remains undetermined.

The sample was cultured CD4+ T cells from blood. This chain joins TRBV7-8 and TRBJ2-6; D is ambiguous. This receptor was identified in a human donor with COVID-19. The CDR3 sequence: CASRLNQIVPRDSGANVLTF. DNA of the CDR3: TGTGCCAGCAGGCTAAATCAAATAGTTCCCCGAGACTCTGGGGCCAACGTCCTGACTTTC.